A single sample is the source of the 10 T cell receptor beta chains below, sequenced in a study of CD8 T cells in ankylosing spondylitis. TCRdb re-called the 5' RACE reads through MiXCR, storing one row per CDR3 protein. The sample contains approximately 45,000 distinct CDR3 sequences, just under 4% of which appear only once. What was sequenced was blood, either unsorted or a sorted T cell fraction (not recorded which). These receptors came from a female donor with ankylosing spondylitis or in good health (not recorded which).

This clonotype was observed many times. The V call is TRBV9, the J call TRBJ2-1; a possible D gene is TRBD2 (6 bases). Trimming removed 4 bases from V and 4 bases from J, with 18 bases in between. Germline V gives CDR1 SGDLS, CDR2 YYNGEE. This CDR3 has 16 residues. The CDR3 protein is CASSPRWSGLYNEQFF. The CDR3 coding sequence is TGTGCCAGCAGCCCGAGATGGTCGGGACTTTACAATGAGCAGTTCTTC. Combining the CDR3 with reference TRBV9 and TRBJ2-1 gives the whole variable domain DSGVTQTPKHLITATGQRVTLRCSPRSGDLSVYWYQQSLDQGLQFLIQYYNGEERAKGNILERFSAQQFPDLHSELNLSSLELGDSALYFCASSPRWSGLYNEQFFGPGTRLTVL.

The sample holds many counts of this clonotype. This chain uses TRBV9 with TRBJ1-4, with D maybe TRBD1 (6 bases). Germline V gives CDR1 SGDLS, CDR2 YYNGEE. The CDR3 is 14 residues long. Trimming removed 4 bases from V and 5 bases from J, with 12 bases in between. For the CDR3, the DNA is TGTGCCAGCAGCTCGGGACATTCAAATGAAAAACTGTTTTTT. It specifies CASSSGHSNEKLFF.

This clonotype was seen ten or more times. The rearrangement uses TRBV9 and TRBJ2-4; weak D call: TRBD1 (6 bases). Trimming removed 0 bases at V and 7 bases at J, with 8 bases between. CDR3 length: 13 residues. Germline V gene data show CDR1 as SGDLS and CDR2 as YYNGEE. In DNA, the CDR3 is TGTGCCAGCAGCGTAGGGGGGCTGAACATTCAGTACTTC. Protein: CASSVGGLNIQYF.

This clonotype showed up many times. V usage is TRBV9 and J usage is TRBJ2-5; D is uncertain. V dropped 2 bases and J dropped 1 base, with 12 bases sitting between them. CDR1 and CDR2 from the germline V gene are SGDLS and YYNGEE. This CDR3 has 15 amino acids. In DNA, the CDR3 is TGTGCCAGCAGCGTCTTGGCTGGTGGCCAAGAGACCCAGTACTTC. This translates into CASSVLAGGQETQYF.

The table lists this clonotype with many counts. The CDR3 sequence: CASSQGLAGPYNEQFF. In nucleotides, the CDR3 is TGTGCCAGCAGCCAGGGACTAGCTGGACCTTACAATGAGCAGTTCTTC. The chain couples TRBV9 to TRBJ2-1, with 9 bases lining up with TRBD2. V shed 4 bases, J shed 4 bases, and the junction held 9 bases outside the gene matches. This CDR3 contains 16 residues. Per germline, CDR1 SGDLS and CDR2 YYNGEE.

This clonotype showed up many times. V usage is TRBV9 and J usage is TRBJ2-1, with a possible D match to TRBD2 (7 bases). The germline CDR1 and CDR2 sequences are SGDLS and YYNGEE. The CDR3 sequence is 15 residues long. Trimming stripped 0 bases from V and 6 bases from J, with 13 bases between. CDR3 in DNA: TGTGCCAGCAGCGTAGGGCAGGGGAGGGCCAATGAGCAGTTCTTC. Residues: CASSVGQGRANEQFF.

At least ten counts were recorded for this clonotype. CDR3 residues: CASTAGTAITDTQYF. CDR3 sequence (DNA): TGTGCCAGCACCGCCGGGACAGCTATCACAGATACGCAGTATTTT. The chain employs TRBV9 and TRBJ2-3; TRBD1 matches at 7 bases. The ends lost 6 bases at V and 2 bases at J; junction bases unmatched: 9. There are 15 residues in the CDR3. Per the germline V gene, CDR1 is SGDLS and CDR2 is YYNGEE. The complete variable domain, with remaining parts taken from reference TRBV9 and TRBJ2-3, reads DSGVTQTPKHLITATGQRVTLRCSPRSGDLSVYWYQQSLDQGLQFLIQYYNGEERAKGNILERFSAQQFPDLHSELNLSSLELGDSALYFCASTAGTAITDTQYFGPGTRLTVL.

This clonotype has only a few counts. The DNA for the CDR3 is TGTGCCAGCAGCCCCCTGGGACAGCAGAACACCGGGGAGCTGTTTTTT. Translated: CASSPLGQQNTGELFF. The gene calls are TRBV9 and TRBJ2-2; 7 positions agree with TRBD1. The CDR3 is made up of 16 amino acids. Trimming removed 4 bases from V and 1 base from J; junction bases left unmatched: 7. From germline, CDR1 is SGDLS and CDR2 YYNGEE.

This clonotype was counted at least ten times. The J gene is TRBJ2-3, the V gene TRBV9; 11 bases fit TRBD2. There are 15 residues in the CDR3. CDR1 and CDR2 from the germline V gene are SGDLS and YYNGEE. The ends lost 7 bases at V and 4 bases at J; junction bases unmatched: 8. CDR3 residues: CASGSLSGGADTQYF. The CDR3 DNA follows: TGTGCCAGCGGTTCCCTTAGCGGGGGGGCAGATACGCAGTATTTT. The complete variable domain, with remaining parts taken from reference TRBV9 and TRBJ2-3, reads DSGVTQTPKHLITATGQRVTLRCSPRSGDLSVYWYQQSLDQGLQFLIQYYNGEERAKGNILERFSAQQFPDLHSELNLSSLELGDSALYFCASGSLSGGADTQYFGPGTRLTVL.

This clonotype was observed at least ten times. The gene calls are TRBV9 and TRBJ1-1; the D is unclear. The CDR3 contains 15 residues. Trimming took off 4 bases at V and 0 bases at J, with 13 bases between the two ends. From germline, CDR1 is SGDLS and CDR2 YYNGEE. CDR3 protein: CASSPTSLMNTEAFF. CDR3 DNA sequence: TGTGCCAGCAGCCCAACTTCCCTGATGAACACTGAAGCTTTCTTT.